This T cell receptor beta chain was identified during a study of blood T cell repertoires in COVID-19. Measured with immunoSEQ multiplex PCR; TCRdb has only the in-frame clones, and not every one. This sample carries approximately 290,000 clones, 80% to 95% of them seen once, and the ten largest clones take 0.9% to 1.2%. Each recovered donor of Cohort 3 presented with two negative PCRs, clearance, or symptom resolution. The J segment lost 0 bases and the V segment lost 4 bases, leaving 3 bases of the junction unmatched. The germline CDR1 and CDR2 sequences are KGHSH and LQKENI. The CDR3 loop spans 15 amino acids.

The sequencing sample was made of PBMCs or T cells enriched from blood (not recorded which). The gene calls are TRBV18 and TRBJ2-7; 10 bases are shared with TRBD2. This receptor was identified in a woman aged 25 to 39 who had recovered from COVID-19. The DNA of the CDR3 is TGTGCCAGCTCACAAACTAGCGGGACCTCCTACGAGCAGTACTTC. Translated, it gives CASSQTSGTSYEQYF. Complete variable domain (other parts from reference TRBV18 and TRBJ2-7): NAGVMQNPRHLVRRRGQEARLRCSPMKGHSHVYWYRQLPEEGLKFMVYLQKENIIDESGMPKERFSAEFPKEGPSILRIQQVVRGDSAAYFCASSQTSGTSYEQYFGPGTRLTVT.